The 15 T cell receptor beta chains reported below all come from one sample, sequenced in a study of shared clonotypes between healthy human individuals. Here immunoSEQ multiplex PCR was the method, and the copy in TCRdb shows in-frame clones only, minus some. Found here are under 1,900,000 clones, 98% to 99% of them singletons; the top ten hold under 0.45%. What was sequenced was naive CD4+ T cells sorted from blood. As to subset: CD45RA+ positively selected. The source of these receptors is a man aged 25-45 years in good health.

This clone appeared once. Other DNA sequences from this sample encode an identical CDR3 as well. The V gene is TRBV7-9, the J gene TRBJ2-7; no firm D call. Germline CDR1 and CDR2: SEHNR and FQNEAQ (reference sequence). The CDR3 totals 11 residues. V lost 5 bases and J 4 bases, leaving 6 bases between the germline ends. Here the CDR3 reads CASSHDYEQYF. The CDR3 region has the DNA TGTGCCAGCAGCCACGATTACGAGCAGTACTTC.

Regarding this clone: Other DNA sequences in this specimen translate into the identical CDR3. The gene calls are TRBV9 and TRBJ2-3; 8 bases agree with TRBD2. Germline CDR1 reads SGDLS; CDR2 reads YYNGEE. The CDR3 loop spans 16 amino acids. The junction had 5 bases not matched to a gene; V was cut back by 0 bases and J by 2 bases. This chain's CDR3 is CASSVGSSGTTDTQYF. In nucleotides, the CDR3 is TGTGCCAGCAGCGTAGGTAGTAGCGGGACCACAGATACGCAGTATTTT.

The V call is TRBV21-1, the J call TRBJ2-2. TRBV21-1 is a recognized pseudogene. The CDR3 is 14 residues long. This CDR3 reads CASSYLRNTGELFF. CDR3 nucleotide sequence: TGTGCCAGCAGCTACCTCCGGAACACCGGGGAGCTGTTTTTT.

The J gene is TRBJ1-4, the V gene TRBV11-2; the D gene is possibly TRBD1 (6 bases). CDR3 size: 15 residues. Germline values: CDR1 SGHAT, CDR2 FQNNGV. Between the trimmed V and J ends, which lost 5 bases and 7 bases, there was a span of 17 bases. The CDR3 coding sequence is TGTGCCAGCAGCCCCCGCGGGGACACAGCTGAAAAACTGTTTTTT. Protein: CASSPRGDTAEKLFF.

The table lists this clone with a count of one. The chain is built from TRBV5-4 and TRBJ1-5; tentative D call: TRBD1 (5 bases). V lost 0 bases, J lost 4 bases, and 14 bases lay in between. This CDR3 has 16 residues. Germline CDR1 is SGHNT and CDR2 is YYREEE (reference sequence). CDR3 protein: CASSLGGVLDNQPQHF. The DNA for the CDR3 is TGTGCCAGCAGCTTGGGGGGCGTCCTAGATAATCAGCCCCAGCATTTT.

This chain's CDR3 is CATRYDRGRDEKLFF. CDR3 sequence (DNA): TGTGCCACCCGATATGACAGGGGGCGAGATGAAAAACTGTTTTTT. The chain carries TRBV2 and TRBJ1-4; 10 bases map to TRBD1. This CDR3 is built from 15 residues. Trimming removed 10 bases from V and 6 bases from J; junction bases left unmatched: 11. Germline loops: CDR1 SNHLY, CDR2 FYNNEI.

This chain uses TRBV5-6 with TRBJ2-2, with TRBD2 identical over 7 bases. The CDR3 has 17 amino acids. Germline CDR1 is SGHDT and CDR2 is YYEEEE. Trimming cost V 2 bases and J 6 bases; bases outside gene matches: 13. The CDR3 protein is CASSFTRGSFPAGELFF. The CDR3 DNA reads as TGTGCCAGCAGCTTCACACGCGGGAGTTTTCCCGCCGGGGAGCTGTTTTTT.

V gene TRBV9 combines with J gene TRBJ2-2, with a weak D call TRBD2 (5 bases). Deletions cut 0 bases from V and 0 bases from J, with 12 bases between. Germline loops: CDR1 SGDLS, CDR2 YYNGEE. The CDR3 contains 17 residues. CDR3 nucleotides: TGTGCCAGCAGCGTAGCTGGGCTAGCAACGAACACCGGGGAGCTGTTTTTT. It translates to CASSVAGLATNTGELFF.

This chain links TRBV14 with TRBJ2-2; 14 nucleotides agree with TRBD2. The junction had 4 bases not matched to a gene; V was cut back by 0 bases and J by 1 base. This CDR3 is built from 19 residues. In germline, CDR1 is SGHDN, CDR2 FVKESK. DNA for the CDR3: TGTGCCAGCAGCCAAGATATCGGACTAGCGGGAGGGAACACCGGGGAGCTGTTTTTT. Its protein product is CASSQDIGLAGGNTGELFF.

This chain uses TRBV7-9 with TRBJ2-4; a possible D gene is TRBD1 (7 bases). Germline V gene sequence: CDR1 SEHNR, CDR2 FQNEAQ (reference sequence). The CDR3 totals 17 residues. Trimming cost V 2 bases and J 8 bases, with 22 bases left between them. This chain's CDR3 is CASSLRLGTAPGDIQYF. Here the CDR3 DNA reads TGTGCCAGCAGCTTACGGCTCGGGACAGCCCCGGGGGACATTCAGTACTTC.

The chain couples TRBV11-2 to TRBJ2-7; TRBD1 aligns across 8 bases. J lost 5 bases, V lost 6 bases, and 18 bases had no gene match. The germline CDR1 and CDR2 sequences are SGHAT and FQNNGV. The CDR3 covers 17 residues. Written as DNA, the CDR3 is TGTGCCAGCAGGTTGGGGCCTGACAGGGGTTTAGGCGACGAGCAGTACTTC. Protein: CASRLGPDRGLGDEQYF.

This chain joins TRBV5-1 and TRBJ2-1, with 8 positions matching TRBD1. The germline V gene encodes CDR1 SGHRS and CDR2 YFSETQ. V shed 4 bases and J 9 bases; nucleotides not matched to a gene: 12. There are 15 residues in the CDR3. The CDR3 DNA reads as TGCGCCAGCAGCACACACCGACAGGGGCAAGGTGAGCAGTTCTTC. Residues: CASSTHRQGQGEQFF.

This clone was counted a single time. The chain joins TRBV18 to TRBJ2-1; the match to TRBD2 covers 13 bases. Trimming cost V 2 bases and J 8 bases; bases outside gene matches: 3. Germline V CDR1 and CDR2: KGHSH, LQKENI. The CDR3 totals 15 residues. CDR3 loop: CASSPGTSGIDEQFF. The CDR3, as DNA: TGTGCCAGCTCACCAGGGACTAGCGGGATAGATGAGCAGTTCTTC.

On this clone: The same CDR3 is also encoded by other DNA sequences in this sample. The J gene is TRBJ2-3, the V gene TRBV7-9; D is ambiguous. Germline V gene data show CDR1 as SEHNR and CDR2 as FQNEAQ (reference sequence). The CDR3 has 12 amino acids. V was pared by 5 bases and J by 2 bases, with 5 bases between. The CDR3 region has the DNA TGTGCCAGCAGCCCATCCACAGATACGCAGTATTTT. This gives the protein CASSPSTDTQYF.

The chain combines TRBV6-1 with TRBJ2-6; the D gene is possibly TRBD1 (6 bases). The germline gives CDR1 MNHNS, CDR2 SASEGT. The CDR3 is made up of 15 amino acids. V lost 7 bases to trimming and J lost 4 bases, with 14 bases between them. This CDR3 reads CASTGTRPGANVLTF. The CDR3 region has the DNA TGTGCCAGCACTGGGACAAGGCCCGGGGCCAACGTCCTGACTTTC.